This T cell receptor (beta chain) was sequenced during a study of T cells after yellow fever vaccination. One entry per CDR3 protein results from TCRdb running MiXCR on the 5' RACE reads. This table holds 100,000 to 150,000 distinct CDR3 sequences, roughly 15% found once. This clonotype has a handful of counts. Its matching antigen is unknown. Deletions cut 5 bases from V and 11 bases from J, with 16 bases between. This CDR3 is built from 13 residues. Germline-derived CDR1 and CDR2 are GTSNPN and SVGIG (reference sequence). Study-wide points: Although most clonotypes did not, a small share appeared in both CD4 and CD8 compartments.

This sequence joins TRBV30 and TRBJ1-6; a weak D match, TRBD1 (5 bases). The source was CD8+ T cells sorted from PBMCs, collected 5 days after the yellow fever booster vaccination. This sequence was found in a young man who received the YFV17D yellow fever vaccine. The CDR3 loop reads CAWGTGHDPPLHF. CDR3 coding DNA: TGTGCCTGGGGAACGGGGCATGATCCACCCCTCCACTTT.